This T cell receptor (beta chain) emerged from a study of blood T cell repertoires in COVID-19. Study as a whole: Italy, Spain and the United States were the sources of the convalescent and acute COVID-19 samples. Sources were T cells, B-cell-depleted T cells, or PBMCs; the material itself was cDNA or gDNA.

As handled by the study authors: Reference gene primer amplification gave nucleated cell count estimates. Profiling relied on immunoSEQ multiplex PCR, and the TCRdb table lists in-frame clones only, not all of them. Clone size and V and J calls were adopted from that table, with D and trimming inferred from the DNA. The profile shows 450,000 to 500,000 clones, approximately 85% of them singletons. Sample: peripheral blood. The sequence came from a human donor in a cohort sampled during active COVID-19.

Here the CDR3 reads CASSMDSIDTDTQYF. In DNA form, the CDR3 reads TGCGCCAGCAGCATGGACAGCATAGACACAGATACGCAGTATTTT. The chain couples TRBV5-1 to TRBJ2-3; TRBD1 is a possible D gene (6 bases). Germline CDR1 SGHRS, CDR2 YFSETQ. Trimming took off 4 bases at V and 2 bases at J, with 14 bases between the two ends. The CDR3 is 15 amino acids.